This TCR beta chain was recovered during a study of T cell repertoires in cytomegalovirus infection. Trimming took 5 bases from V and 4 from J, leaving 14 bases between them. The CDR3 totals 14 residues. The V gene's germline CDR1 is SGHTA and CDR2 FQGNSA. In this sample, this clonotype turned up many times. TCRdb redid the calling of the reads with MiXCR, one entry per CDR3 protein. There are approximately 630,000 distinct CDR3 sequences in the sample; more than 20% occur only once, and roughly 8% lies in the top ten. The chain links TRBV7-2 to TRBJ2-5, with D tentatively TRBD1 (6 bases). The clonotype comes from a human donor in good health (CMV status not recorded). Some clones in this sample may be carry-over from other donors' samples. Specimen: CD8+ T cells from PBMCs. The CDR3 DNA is TGTGCCAGCAGCGTACCCCTAGGGGGAGAGACCCAGTACTTC. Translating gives CASSVPLGGETQYF.